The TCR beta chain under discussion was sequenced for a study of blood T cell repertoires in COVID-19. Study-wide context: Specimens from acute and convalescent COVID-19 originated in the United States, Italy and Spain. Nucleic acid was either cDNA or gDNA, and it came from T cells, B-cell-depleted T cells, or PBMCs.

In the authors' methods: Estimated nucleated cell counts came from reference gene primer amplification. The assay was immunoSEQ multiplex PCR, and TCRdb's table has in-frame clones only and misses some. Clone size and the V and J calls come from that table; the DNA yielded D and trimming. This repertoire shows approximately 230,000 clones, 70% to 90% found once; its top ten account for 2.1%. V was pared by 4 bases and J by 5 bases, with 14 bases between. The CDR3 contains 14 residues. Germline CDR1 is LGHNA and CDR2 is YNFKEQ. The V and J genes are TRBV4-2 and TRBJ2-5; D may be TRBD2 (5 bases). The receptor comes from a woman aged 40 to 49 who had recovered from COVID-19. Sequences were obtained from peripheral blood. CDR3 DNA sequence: TGTGCCAGCAGCCTGATGCTAGCTTCGGAGACCCAGTACTTC. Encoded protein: CASSLMLASETQYF.